The 17 T cell receptor beta chains reported below all come from one sample, sequenced in a study of cytomegalovirus exposure and HLA in healthy donors. Some clones are missing from TCRdb's copy, which holds only in-frame ones; the method was immunoSEQ multiplex PCR. The repertoire holds 45,000 or so clones, over 85% seen once, with about 2.1% in the top ten. The specimen sequenced was PBMCs. All receptors come from a woman between 18 and 30 years old in good health and CMV-seronegative.

This sequence joins TRBV28 and TRBJ2-3; D unresolved. CDR1 MDHEN and CDR2 SYDVKM come from the germline V gene. The V end was cut by 4 bases, the J end by 1 base, with 9 bases between. This CDR3 spans 14 amino acids. The CDR3 reads CASSSASGTDTQYF. The CDR3 DNA is TGTGCCAGCAGTTCCGCCTCGGGCACAGATACGCAGTATTTT.

This chain connects TRBV28 to TRBJ1-5; the match to TRBD1 covers 8 bases. V lost 1 base, J lost 3 bases, and 5 bases stayed unmatched. Germline V gene data show CDR1 as MDHEN and CDR2 as SYDVKM. The CDR3 contains 16 residues. The DNA of the CDR3 is TGTGCCAGCAGTTTATCAGGGACAGGAGTCAATCAGCCCCAGCATTTT. Translation gives CASSLSGTGVNQPQHF.

The rearrangement uses TRBV7-8 and TRBJ1-5; tentatively, D is TRBD1 (6 bases). Per the germline V gene, CDR1 is SGHVS and CDR2 is FQNEAQ. Trimming stripped 5 bases from V and 6 bases from J, with 17 bases between. The CDR3 is made up of 15 amino acids. CDR3 nucleotides: TGTGCCAGCAGCCTTTCTGGACAGAGAGGTCAGCCCCAGCATTTT. Translation: CASSLSGQRGQPQHF.

This rearrangement joins TRBV6-5 to TRBJ2-7; TRBD2 might be the D (5 bases). The V gene lost 5 bases and the J gene lost 1 base, with 9 bases spanning the gap. The CDR3 has 13 residues. CDR1 and CDR2 from the germline V gene are MNHEY and SVGAGI. This chain's CDR3 is CASSRRESYEQYF. The CDR3 DNA follows: TGTGCCAGCAGTAGAAGGGAGTCCTACGAGCAGTACTTC.

This clone was seen only once. The chain uses TRBV11-3 and TRBJ2-1, with 9 bases lining up with TRBD2. Germline V gives CDR1 SGHNT, CDR2 YENEEA. CDR3 length: 16 residues. V shed 2 bases and J 9 bases; nucleotides not matched to a gene: 11. DNA of the CDR3: TGTGCCAGCAGCTTATTAGCGGGCGGGAGGGTAGGTGAGCAGTTCTTC. The encoded protein is CASSLLAGGRVGEQFF.

The genes are TRBV5-4 and TRBJ1-2; 7 bases agree with TRBD1. The CDR3 extends over 13 amino acids. The V and J ends lost 7 bases and 4 bases, in that order; junction bases with no gene match: 7. Looked up from germline, CDR1 is SGHNT and CDR2 is YYREEE (reference sequence). CDR3 residues: CASERGPGYGYTF. The CDR3 coding sequence is TGTGCCAGCGAGAGGGGGCCGGGCTATGGCTACACCTTC. Variable domain in full (rest from reference TRBV5-4 and TRBJ1-2): ETGVTQSPTHLIKTRGQQVTLRCSSQSGHNTVSWYQQALGQGPQFIFQYYREEENGRGNFPPRFSGLQFPNYSSELNVNALELDDSALYLCASERGPGYGYTFGSGTRLTVV.

The chain recombines TRBV7-9 with TRBJ1-1; 8 bases align to TRBD1. The CDR3 length is 13 residues. CDR1 is SEHNR and CDR2 is FQNEAQ in the germline V gene (reference sequence). V dropped 1 base and J dropped 10; count of bases not matched to a gene: 5. CDR3 bases: TGTGCCAGCAGCTTAGAACAGGGGGTCCGAGCTTTCTTT. Its translation is CASSLEQGVRAFF.

The CDR3 DNA reads TGTGCCAGCAGGGAGGTAGCGGGGGAGCAGTTCTTC. Protein sequence: CASREVAGEQFF. J is TRBJ2-1 and V is TRBV7-2, with 8 nucleotides matching TRBD2. This CDR3 region has 12 residues. Per the germline V gene, CDR1 is SGHTA and CDR2 is FQGNSA. V shed 6 bases, J shed 10 bases, and the junction held 5 bases outside the gene matches.

The rearrangement links TRBV9 to TRBJ2-7; D is ambiguous. The V end was cut by 4 bases, the J end by 5 bases, with 7 bases between. Germline CDR1 and CDR2: SGDLS and YYNGEE. The CDR3 is 11 residues long. CDR3 sequence: CASSPYHEQYF. The CDR3 coding sequence is TGTGCCAGCAGCCCCTACCACGAGCAGTACTTC. The variable domain in full, completed from reference TRBV9 and TRBJ2-7, reads DSGVTQTPKHLITATGQRVTLRCSPRSGDLSVYWYQQSLDQGLQFLIQYYNGEERAKGNILERFSAQQFPDLHSELNLSSLELGDSALYFCASSPYHEQYFGPGTRLTVT.

This clone was recorded once. This chain connects TRBV9 to TRBJ1-4, with 7 positions matching TRBD1. The length of the CDR3 is 15 residues. Germline V gives CDR1 SGDLS, CDR2 YYNGEE. Unmatched junction bases numbered 4, after V lost 3 bases and J lost 2 bases. CDR3 sequence: CASSATGFTNEKLFF. CDR3 DNA sequence: TGTGCCAGCAGCGCGACAGGGTTTACTAATGAAAAACTGTTTTTT.

The chain has TRBV6-6 and TRBJ1-2; tentatively, D is TRBD1 (5 bases). CDR3 length equals 13 residues. Per germline, CDR1 MNHNY and CDR2 SVGAGI (reference sequence). Trimming took 2 bases from V and 8 from J, leaving 12 bases between them. The CDR3: CASSYQFQGGYTF. CDR3 DNA sequence: TGTGCCAGCAGTTACCAGTTTCAGGGAGGCTACACCTTC.

The genes are TRBV7-2 and TRBJ2-3; no reliable D call. The CDR3 extends over 12 amino acids. Germline assignment: CDR1 SGHTA and CDR2 FQGNSA. V dropped 5 bases and J dropped 0 bases, with 3 bases sitting between them. The CDR3 is CASSPSTDTQYF. The DNA of the CDR3 is TGTGCCAGCAGCCCGAGCACAGATACGCAGTATTTT.

This clone has more than one count but fewer than ten. The chain joins TRBV6-1 to TRBJ2-2, with a weak D call TRBD1 (6 bases). The germline gives CDR1 MNHNS, CDR2 SASEGT. CDR3 length: 15 amino acids. The V and J ends lost 1 base and 4 bases respectively, with 10 bases between them. This CDR3 is CASSEVGGGTGELFF. The CDR3 DNA is TGTGCCAGCAGTGAAGTTGGGGGCGGCACCGGGGAGCTGTTTTTT.

This rearrangement joins TRBV6-1 to TRBJ1-4; 7 bases fit TRBD1. The V and J ends lost 5 bases and 5 bases, in that order; junction bases with no gene match: 5. Germline V gene data show CDR1 as MNHNS and CDR2 as SASEGT. The CDR3 has 14 residues. The CDR3 spells CASSSGQQNEKLFF. The DNA for the CDR3 is TGTGCCAGCAGTTCGGGACAGCAGAATGAAAAACTGTTTTTT.

V is TRBV2 and J is TRBJ2-1, with a possible D match to TRBD2 (6 bases). The V gene lost 11 bases and the J gene lost 0 bases, with 20 bases spanning the gap. This CDR3 is built from 16 residues. Germline V gene data show CDR1 as SNHLY and CDR2 as FYNNEI. CDR3: CAAPQMETSSYNEQFF. In nucleotides, the CDR3 is TGTGCCGCGCCACAGATGGAGACTAGCTCCTACAATGAGCAGTTCTTC.

This rearrangement joins TRBV28 to TRBJ1-1; 7 positions match TRBD1. The CDR3 has 15 residues. With 3 bases clipped from V and 0 bases from J, the junction kept 4 bases outside the gene matches. Germline CDR1 and CDR2: MDHEN and SYDVKM. CDR3 bases: TGTGCCAGCAGTTTGGGGGACAGATTGAACACTGAAGCTTTCTTT. Protein: CASSLGDRLNTEAFF.

The chain is built from TRBV13 and TRBJ1-1; 7 bases map to TRBD1. V shed 0 bases and J 7 bases; nucleotides not matched to a gene: 5. CDR3 size: 14 residues. The germline V gene encodes CDR1 PRHDT and CDR2 FYEKMQ (reference sequence). The CDR3 DNA reads as TGTGCCAGCAGCTTAGGACAGGGGTTGGGTGAAGCTTTCTTT. It encodes CASSLGQGLGEAFF.